This T cell receptor beta chain appears in the sequencing data of a study of T-cell memory formation after mild COVID-19. This CDR3 contains 15 residues. Deletions cut 3 bases from V and 1 base from J, with 10 bases between. Looked up from germline, CDR1 is SEHNR and CDR2 is FQNEAQ (reference sequence). This clonotype has a handful of counts. Its antigen is as yet unknown. Study results and limitations: Shrinking CD4+ clones resided mostly in CM and EM, and CD8+ ones in EMRA.

With constant-segment primers, 5'RACE yielded cDNA libraries of TCR alpha and TCR beta that carried sample barcodes and UMIs. In TCRdb, the 5' RACE reads were re-called with MiXCR into one record per CDR3 protein. Among about 240,000 distinct CDR3 sequences listed, approximately 9% were seen once. The chain recombines TRBV7-9 with TRBJ1-5; D might be TRBD1 (5 bases). The source material was PBMCs or a T cell subset sorted from them (not recorded which). The sequence came from a man aged 18 to 35 who had mild COVID-19 (a few samples of this study predate the infection). Cell type and time point are not known. The DNA for the CDR3 is TGTGCCAGCAGCTTTAGGGGAGACAGCAATCAGCCCCAGCATTTT. It encodes CASSFRGDSNQPQHF.